The rows below give T cell receptor beta chains drawn from one sample of a study of blood T cell repertoires in COVID-19. TCRdb keeps only in-frame clones here, not all; method: immunoSEQ multiplex PCR. In the table there are 20,000 to 30,000 clones, roughly 89% of which are singletons. Sequenced: peripheral blood. These receptors all come from a human donor in a cohort sampled during active COVID-19. The conserved cysteine and the conserved F or W are not part of the CDR3 here. Each record gives: V gene, J gene, CDR3 protein.

TRBV1	TRBJ2-2	TSSQGLATLFWELF
TRBV5-6	TRBJ2-7	ASSLSDEGEQY
TRBV19	TRBJ1-1	ASSAGGQLMNTEAF
TRBV10-3	TRBJ2-3	AISEASGSADTQY
TRBV19	TRBJ1-4	ASATGAQLF
TRBV28	TRBJ1-1	ASSPGTKNTEAF
TRBV12-3/TRBV12-4	TRBJ2-7	ASSFRDSYEQY
TRBV30	TRBJ1-5	AWSVDRDQPQH
TRBV5-4	TRBJ2-3	ASSPLSTDTQY
TRBV5-6	TRBJ2-1	ASSFYGLARPEQF
TRBV3-1/TRBV3-2	TRBJ2-3	ASSQGGSRFTDTQY
TRBV5-4	TRBJ1-2	ASSLGWAQNYGYT
TRBV19	TRBJ1-1	ASSLRTGTSLNTEAF
TRBV6-1	TRBJ1-1	ASSEARAGDTEAF
TRBV4-2	TRBJ1-2	ASSQGRQEGYGYT